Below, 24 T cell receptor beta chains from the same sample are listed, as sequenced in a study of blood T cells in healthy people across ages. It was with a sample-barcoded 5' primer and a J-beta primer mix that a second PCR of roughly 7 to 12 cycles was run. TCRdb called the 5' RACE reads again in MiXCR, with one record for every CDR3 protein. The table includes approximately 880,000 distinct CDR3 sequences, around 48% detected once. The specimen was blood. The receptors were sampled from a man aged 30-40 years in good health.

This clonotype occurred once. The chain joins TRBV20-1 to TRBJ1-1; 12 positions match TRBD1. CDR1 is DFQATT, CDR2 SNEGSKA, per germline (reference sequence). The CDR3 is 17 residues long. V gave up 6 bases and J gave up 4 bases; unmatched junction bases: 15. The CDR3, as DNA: TGCAGTGCATTAGACCCGGGACAGGGGGCGTTAAGCACTGAAGCTTTCTTT. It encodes CSALDPGQGALSTEAFF.

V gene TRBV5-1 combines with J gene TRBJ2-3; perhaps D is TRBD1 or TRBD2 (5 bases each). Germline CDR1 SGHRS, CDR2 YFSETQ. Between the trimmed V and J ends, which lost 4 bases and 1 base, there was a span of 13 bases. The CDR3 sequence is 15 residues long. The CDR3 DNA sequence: TGCGCCAGCAGCCTGAGAGGGGCACGCACAGATACGCAGTATTTT. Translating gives CASSLRGARTDTQYF.

CDR3 DNA: TGTGCCAGCAGCTTAGGCGGGGGCACCAATCAGCCCCAGCATTTT. Its protein is CASSLGGGTNQPQHF. This chain joins TRBV7-9 and TRBJ1-5; perhaps TRBD1 as D (6 bases). The CDR3 totals 15 residues. Between the trimmed V and J ends, which lost 1 base and 3 bases, there was a span of 10 bases. Germline V lookup: CDR1 SEHNR, CDR2 FQNEAQ (reference sequence). The entire variable domain, with the rest obtained from reference TRBV7-9 and TRBJ1-5, is as follows: DTGVSQNPRHKITKRGQNVTFRCDPISEHNRLYWYRQTLGQGPEFLTYFQNEAQLEKSRLLSDRFSAERPKGSFSTLEIQRTEQGDSAMYLCASSLGGGTNQPQHFGDGTRLSIL.

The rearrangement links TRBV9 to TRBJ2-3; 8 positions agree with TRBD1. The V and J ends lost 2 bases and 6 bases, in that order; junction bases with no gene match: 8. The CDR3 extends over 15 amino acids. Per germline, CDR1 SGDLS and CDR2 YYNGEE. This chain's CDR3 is CASSVYGQGYDTQYF. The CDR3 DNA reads TGTGCCAGCAGCGTGTACGGACAGGGATACGATACGCAGTATTTT.

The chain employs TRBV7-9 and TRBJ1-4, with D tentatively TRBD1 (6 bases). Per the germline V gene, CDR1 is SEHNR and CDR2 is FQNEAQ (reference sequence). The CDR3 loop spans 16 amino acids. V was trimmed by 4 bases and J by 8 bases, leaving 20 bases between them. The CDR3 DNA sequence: TGTGCCAGCAGCTCAAAAGGACAGAGGGTTCGAGAAAAACTGTTTTTT. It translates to CASSSKGQRVREKLFF.

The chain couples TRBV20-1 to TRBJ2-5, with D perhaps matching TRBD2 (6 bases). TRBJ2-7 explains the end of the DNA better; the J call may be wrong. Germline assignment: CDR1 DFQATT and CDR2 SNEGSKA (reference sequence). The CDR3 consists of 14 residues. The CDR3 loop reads CSAEEGLWSSEQYF. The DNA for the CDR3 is TGCAGTGCTGAGGAGGGACTTTGGAGTAGCGAGCAGTACTTC.

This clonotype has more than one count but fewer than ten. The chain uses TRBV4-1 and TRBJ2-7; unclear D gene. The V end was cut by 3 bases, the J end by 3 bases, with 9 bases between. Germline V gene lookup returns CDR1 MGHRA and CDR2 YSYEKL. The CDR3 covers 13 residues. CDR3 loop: CASSQALGYEQYF. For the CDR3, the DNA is TGCGCCAGCAGCCAGGCCCTTGGCTACGAGCAGTACTTC.

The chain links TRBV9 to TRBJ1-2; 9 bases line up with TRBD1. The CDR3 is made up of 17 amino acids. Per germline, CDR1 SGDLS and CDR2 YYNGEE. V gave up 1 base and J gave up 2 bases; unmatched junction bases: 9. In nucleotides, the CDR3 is TGTGCCAGCAGCGTATCTCGGGACAGGGACGTAAACTATGGCTACACCTTC. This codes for CASSVSRDRDVNYGYTF.

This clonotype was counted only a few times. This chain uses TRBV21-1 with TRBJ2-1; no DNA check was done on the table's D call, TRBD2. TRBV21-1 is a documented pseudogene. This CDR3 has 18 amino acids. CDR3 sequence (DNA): TGTGCCAGCAGCAAAGCTGGGACTAGCGGGGCGTCCCTCCGTGAGCAGTTCTTC. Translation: CASSKAGTSGASLREQFF.

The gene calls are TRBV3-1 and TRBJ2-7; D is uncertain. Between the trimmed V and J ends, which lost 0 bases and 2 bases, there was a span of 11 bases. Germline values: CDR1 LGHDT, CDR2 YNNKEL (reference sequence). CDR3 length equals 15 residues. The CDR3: CASSQEARTTYEQYF. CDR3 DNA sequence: TGTGCCAGCAGCCAAGAGGCACGAACAACCTACGAGCAGTACTTC.

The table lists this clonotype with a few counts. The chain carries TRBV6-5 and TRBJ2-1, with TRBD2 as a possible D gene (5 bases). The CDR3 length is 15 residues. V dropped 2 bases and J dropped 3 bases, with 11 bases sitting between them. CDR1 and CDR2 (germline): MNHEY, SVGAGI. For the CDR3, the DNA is TGTGCCAGCAGTTACAGGGTAGAGGGCTACAATGAGCAGTTCTTC. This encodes CASSYRVEGYNEQFF.

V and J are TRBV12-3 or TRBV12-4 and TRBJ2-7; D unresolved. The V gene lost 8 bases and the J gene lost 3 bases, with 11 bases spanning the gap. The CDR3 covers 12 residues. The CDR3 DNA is TGTGCCAGCGGCTCCGTTCGCTACGAGCAGTACTTC. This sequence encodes CASGSVRYEQYF.

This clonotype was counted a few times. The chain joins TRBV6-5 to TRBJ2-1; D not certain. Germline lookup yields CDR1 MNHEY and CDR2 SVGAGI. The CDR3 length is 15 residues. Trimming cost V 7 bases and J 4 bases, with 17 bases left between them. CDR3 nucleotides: TGTGCCAGCACCTCGTCGTTGAACGTTTACAATGAGCAGTTCTTC. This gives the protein CASTSSLNVYNEQFF.

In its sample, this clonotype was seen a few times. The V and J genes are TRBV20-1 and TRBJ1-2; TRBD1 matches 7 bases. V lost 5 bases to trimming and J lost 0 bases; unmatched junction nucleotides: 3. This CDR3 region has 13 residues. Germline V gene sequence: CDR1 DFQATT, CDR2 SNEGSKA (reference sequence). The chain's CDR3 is CSARQGANYGYTF. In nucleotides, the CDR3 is TGCAGTGCTCGACAGGGAGCTAACTATGGCTACACCTTC.

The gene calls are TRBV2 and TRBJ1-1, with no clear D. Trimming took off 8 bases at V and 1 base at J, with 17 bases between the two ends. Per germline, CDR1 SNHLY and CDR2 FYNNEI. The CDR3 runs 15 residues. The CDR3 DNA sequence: TGTGCCAGCGGGGAGAGAGGAGGGCCGAACACTGAAGCTTTCTTT. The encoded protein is CASGERGGPNTEAFF.

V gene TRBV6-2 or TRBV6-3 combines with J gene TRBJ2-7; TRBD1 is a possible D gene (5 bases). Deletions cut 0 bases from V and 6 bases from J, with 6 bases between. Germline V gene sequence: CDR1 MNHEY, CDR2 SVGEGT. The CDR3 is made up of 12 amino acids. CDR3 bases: TGTGCCAGCAGTTACTCCCAGGGCGAGCAGTACTTC. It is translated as CASSYSQGEQYF.

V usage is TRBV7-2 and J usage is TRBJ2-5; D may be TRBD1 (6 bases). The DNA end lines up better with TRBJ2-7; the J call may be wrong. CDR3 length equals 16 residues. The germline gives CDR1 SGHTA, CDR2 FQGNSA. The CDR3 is CASSPSGGRSKYEQYF. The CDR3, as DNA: TGTGCCAGCAGCCCAAGTGGGGGCCGTAGTAAGTACGAGCAGTACTTC.

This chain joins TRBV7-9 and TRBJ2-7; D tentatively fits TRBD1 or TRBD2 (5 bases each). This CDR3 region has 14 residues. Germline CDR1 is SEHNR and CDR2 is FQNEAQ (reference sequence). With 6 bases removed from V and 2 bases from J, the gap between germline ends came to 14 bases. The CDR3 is CASSKRGETYEQYF. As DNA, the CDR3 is TGTGCCAGCAGTAAACGGGGCGAAACCTACGAGCAGTACTTC.

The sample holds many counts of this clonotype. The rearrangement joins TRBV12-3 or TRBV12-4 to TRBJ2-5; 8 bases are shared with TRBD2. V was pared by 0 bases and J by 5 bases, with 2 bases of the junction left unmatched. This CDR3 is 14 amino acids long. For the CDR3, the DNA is TGTGCCAGCAGTTTAGCTGCGGGGGGCGAGACCCAGTACTTC. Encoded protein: CASSLAAGGETQYF.

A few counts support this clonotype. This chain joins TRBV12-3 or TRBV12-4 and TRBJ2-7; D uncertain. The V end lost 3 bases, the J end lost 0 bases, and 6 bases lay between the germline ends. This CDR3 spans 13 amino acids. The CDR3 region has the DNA TGTGCCAGCAGTTTGGTCAACTCCTACGAGCAGTACTTC. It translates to CASSLVNSYEQYF.

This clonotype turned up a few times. CDR3 residues: CSARRDRGAYEQYF. CDR3 sequence (DNA): TGCAGTGCTAGGCGCGACAGGGGGGCCTACGAGCAGTACTTC. The chain has TRBV20-1 and TRBJ2-7, with 9 bases identical to TRBD1. This CDR3 region has 14 residues. The germline V gene encodes CDR1 DFQATT and CDR2 SNEGSKA (reference sequence). Losses at the gene ends were 3 bases for V and 2 bases for J; bases not matched to a gene: 5.

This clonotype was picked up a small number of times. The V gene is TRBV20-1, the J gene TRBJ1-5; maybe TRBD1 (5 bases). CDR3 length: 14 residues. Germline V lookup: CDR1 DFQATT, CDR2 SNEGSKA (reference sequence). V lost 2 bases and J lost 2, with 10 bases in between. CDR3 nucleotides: TGCAGTGCTAGACCAGGGACTCGCAATCAGCCCCAGCATTTT. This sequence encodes CSARPGTRNQPQHF.

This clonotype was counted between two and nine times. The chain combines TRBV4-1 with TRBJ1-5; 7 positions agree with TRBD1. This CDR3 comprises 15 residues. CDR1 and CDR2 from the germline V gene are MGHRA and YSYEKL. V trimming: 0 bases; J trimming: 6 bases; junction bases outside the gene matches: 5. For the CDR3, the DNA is TGCGCCAGCAGCCAAGATGTCAGGGGGGGTCAGCCCCAGCATTTT. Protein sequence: CASSQDVRGGQPQHF.

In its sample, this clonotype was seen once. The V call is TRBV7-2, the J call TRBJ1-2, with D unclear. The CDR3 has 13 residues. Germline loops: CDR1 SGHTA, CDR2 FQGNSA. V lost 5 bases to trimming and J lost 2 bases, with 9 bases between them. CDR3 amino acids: CASSPNMNYGYTF. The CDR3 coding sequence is TGTGCCAGCAGCCCAAATATGAACTATGGCTACACCTTC.